Here is one T cell receptor beta chain with its context. Using immunoSEQ multiplex PCR, the repertoire was profiled, and TCRdb retains in-frame clones only, with some absent. This repertoire shows 15,000 to 20,000 clones, approximately 86% found once; its top ten account for around 49%. The record originates from a study of graft-versus-host responses after intestinal transplantation. The CDR3 runs 14 residues. V was cut by 2 bases and J by 4 bases, with 9 bases left in between. Germline CDR1 is MNHEY and CDR2 is SVGAGI. The clonotype originates from a human patient who received an intestinal transplant, so some T cells may come from the graft donor. J is TRBJ1-5 and V is TRBV6-5; a possible D gene is TRBD1 (6 bases). This specimen was bone marrow, taken approximately 19 weeks after transplant. This chain's CDR3 is CASSYGGANQPQHF. CDR3 DNA: TGTGCCAGCAGTTACGGGGGGGCTAATCAGCCCCAGCATTTT.